Listed below are T cell receptor beta chains from one sample, sequenced in a study of identical twins. In TCRdb, the 5' RACE reads were re-called with MiXCR into one record per CDR3 protein. The data show roughly 1,500,000 distinct CDR3 sequences, roughly a third seen once. Material for sequencing was cord blood. The receptor source for this set is a newborn girl in good health. Each CDR3 is given with its conserved first and last residue. A D gene is named only where the DNA matches it firmly. Clone size is stated in some rows and not others, as once, few, many or a class when expanded.

abundance	v_gene	d_gene	j_gene	CDR3nt	CDR3aa
many	TRBV20-1	-	TRBJ2-5	TGCAGTGCTAGGGACGGCCAAGAGACCCAGTACTTC	CSARDGQETQYF
few	TRBV2	-	TRBJ2-7	TGTGCCAGCAATTCAGTCCCAGGCGAGCAGTACTTC	CASNSVPGEQYF
-	TRBV12-3/TRBV12-4	TRBD2	TRBJ2-3	TGTGCCAGCAGTCCATATAGCGGGCACACAGATACGCAGTATTTT	CASSPYSGHTDTQYF
-	TRBV2	TRBD2	TRBJ2-7	TGTGCCAGCAGGAAGGGGACTAGCAGCTACGAGCAGTACTTC	CASRKGTSSYEQYF
once	TRBV20-1	-	TRBJ1-6	TGCAGTGCTGGTAGACAGAATTCACCCCTCCACTTT	CSAGRQNSPLHF
few	TRBV20-1	-	TRBJ2-7	TGCAGTGCTGCCGTTCGGCCCTCCTACGAGCAGTACTTC	CSAAVRPSYEQYF
-	TRBV6-1	TRBD1	TRBJ1-1	TGTGCCGGCAGTGAACGGACAGGGAACACTGAAGCTTTCTTT	CAGSERTGNTEAFF
-	TRBV29-1	-	TRBJ2-1	-	CSVAGGAAYNERYF
-	TRBV12-3/TRBV12-4	-	TRBJ1-1	TGTGCCAGCACCGCGGGTGCAAACACTGAAGCTTTCTTT	CASTAGANTEAFF
few	TRBV20-1	-	TRBJ1-6	TGCAGTGCCACAGGGAATTCGATCAATTCACCCCTCCACTTT	CSATGNSINSPLHF
-	TRBV7-6	-	TRBJ1-1	TGTGCCAGCAGCTCTAGACAAGGGGCAGGGTCCCTTGAAGCTTTCTTT	CASSSRQGAGSLEAFF
-	TRBV5-1	-	TRBJ2-3	TGCGCCAGCAGCTTGTCAGGGGAAGGCGCAGATACGCAGTATTTT	CASSLSGEGADTQYF
few	TRBV28	TRBD2	TRBJ2-7	TGTGCCAGCAGTTTACCCCCCGGGACTAGCGGGAGGAGATCCTACGAGCAGTACTTC	CASSLPPGTSGRRSYEQYF
-	TRBV11-1	TRBD2	TRBJ2-3	TGTGCCAGCAGCTTCCCCGCTAGCGGGAGGACAGATACGCAGTATTTT	CASSFPASGRTDTQYF
few	TRBV24-1	TRBD1	TRBJ2-4	TGTGCCACCAGTGATCGCCCCGGGACAGGCAAAAACATTCAGTACTTC	CATSDRPGTGKNIQYF
-	TRBV7-2	-	TRBJ2-1	TGTGCCAGCAGCTGGGACCATAGCTCCTACAATGAGCAGTTCTTC	CASSWDHSSYNEQFF
-	TRBV4-1	TRBD2	TRBJ2-7	TGCGCCAGCAGCCAATCTGGACTAGCGGACTACAATGAGCAGTACTTC	CASSQSGLADYNEQYF
few	TRBV7-8	TRBD2	TRBJ2-1	TGTGCCAGCAGCCCTAATAGCGGGAGCTCCTACAATGAGCAGTTCTTC	CASSPNSGSSYNEQFF
-	TRBV7-9	-	TRBJ2-1	TGTGCCAGCAGCTCGGTGGTGTCTTACAATGAGCAGTTCTTC	CASSSVVSYNEQFF
-	TRBV28	-	TRBJ2-3	TGTGCCAGCAGTTTCCTATTCCTCACAGATGCGCAGTATTTT	CASSFLFLTDAQYF
few	TRBV29-1	-	TRBJ2-5	TGCAGCGTCCCTCGGGGGATTGAGACCCAGTACTTC	CSVPRGIETQYF
few	TRBV20-1	-	TRBJ2-1	TGCAGTGCCTCCGGGGGAAACCACAATGAGCAGTTCTTC	CSASGGNHNEQFF
many	TRBV29-1	-	TRBJ1-2	TGCAGCGTTGTGGGGGCCCCCTCTAACTATGGCTACACCTTC	CSVVGAPSNYGYTF
few	TRBV28	TRBD2	TRBJ2-7	TGTGCCAGCAGTTCCACGGGACTAGCGGGAGGGCCTTACAATGAGCAGTACTTC	CASSSTGLAGGPYNEQYF
few	TRBV27	TRBD1	TRBJ2-5	TGTGCCAGCAGTACCAGACAGGGGGCGCAGGAGCAGTACTTC	CASSTRQGAQEQYF
-	TRBV3-1	-	TRBJ2-2	TGTGCCAGCAGCCTTCCGGGCCAGGGGGGCGGGGAGCTGTTTTTT	CASSLPGQGGGELFF
-	TRBV12-3/TRBV12-4	-	TRBJ2-7	TGTGCCAGCAGTTTAACCCGGACTATCGGCTACAATGAGCAGTACTTC	CASSLTRTIGYNEQYF
few	TRBV20-1	TRBD2	TRBJ2-5	TGCAGTGCTAGTTCAGGAGCGGGGCAAGAGACCCAGTACTTC	CSASSGAGQETQYF
many	TRBV6-6	-	TRBJ1-2	TGTGCCAGCAGTTACACGGGGGCCTATGGCTACACCTTC	CASSYTGAYGYTF
-	TRBV2	TRBD2	TRBJ2-1	TGTGCCAGCAGTGTAGCGGGGGCACCCAATGAGCAGTTCTTC	CASSVAGAPNEQFF
few	TRBV27	-	TRBJ1-2	TGTGCCAGCAGTTTAGAGGGGACTATAGGCTATGGCTACACCTTC	CASSLEGTIGYGYTF
-	TRBV14	-	TRBJ1-1	TGTGCCAGCAGCCAAGATTTGGGGGAAGGGAACACTGAAGCTTTCTTT	CASSQDLGEGNTEAFF
-	TRBV24-1	-	TRBJ2-5	TGTGCCACCAGTACCGGGGCCTACCAAGAGACCCAGTACTTC	CATSTGAYQETQYF
many	TRBV28	-	TRBJ2-5	TGTGCCAGCAGTTTGCCGGGACACTACCAAGAGACCCAGTACTTC	CASSLPGHYQETQYF
few	TRBV13	-	TRBJ2-7	TGTGCCAGCAGCTTAGGCTCTAACAGGGTCTCCTACGAGCAGTACTTC	CASSLGSNRVSYEQYF
-	TRBV5-1	TRBD1	TRBJ1-1	TGCGCCTCCAGCCTACAGGGGCCACCAAACACTGAAGCTTTCTTT	CASSLQGPPNTEAFF
-	TRBV12-3/TRBV12-4	-	TRBJ1-5	TGTGCCAGCAGCAGACAGGCCCGTGCACTGGTCAATCAGCCCCAGCATTTT	CASSRQARALVNQPQHF
few	TRBV20-1	TRBD2	TRBJ2-1	TGCAGCCCTACTTTAGCGGGGGGTTACAATGAGCAGTTCTTC	CSPTLAGGYNEQFF
-	TRBV5-1	-	TRBJ1-4	TGCGCCAGGGTCTACAGGGCCACTAATGAAAAACTGTTTTTT	CARVYRATNEKLFF
-	TRBV5-1	-	TRBJ2-3	TGCGCCAGCAGCAACGGGGGGACATCTAGCACAGATACGCGGTATTTT	CASSNGGTSSTDTRYF
few	TRBV10-3	TRBD1	TRBJ1-1	TGTGCCATCAGTGAGTCTTCCAGACAGGGAGGGACTGAAGCTTTCTTT	CAISESSRQGGTEAFF
few	TRBV12-3/TRBV12-4	TRBD2	TRBJ2-3	TGTGCCAGCAGTTTTGGCCTAGCGGTGTACACAGATACGCAGTATTTT	CASSFGLAVYTDTQYF